This T cell receptor beta chain stems from a study of T-cell memory formation after mild COVID-19. Study results and caveats: Among contracting clones, CD4+ were mainly CM/EM and CD8+ enriched in EMRA. Pre-infection memory carried some responding clones, suggesting that cross-reactive memory joined.

Deletions cut 4 bases from V and 9 bases from J, with 18 bases between. The CDR3 length is 14 residues. Germline lookup yields CDR1 SGHTA and CDR2 FQGNSA. Note on this clonotype: Antigen specificity is unknown.

Via MiXCR, TCRdb re-called the 5' RACE reads, giving one row per CDR3 protein. This table holds over 55,000 distinct CDR3 sequences, 10% to 15% found once. The origin of this receptor is a man aged 18 to 35 who had mild COVID-19 (a few samples of this study predate the infection). Cell type and time point are not known. The chain combines TRBV7-2 with TRBJ2-5; D may match TRBD1 or TRBD2 (6 bases each). The sample taken for sequencing was PBMCs or a T cell subset sorted from them (not recorded which). Here the CDR3 reads CASSSTGAPGAQYF. For the CDR3, the DNA is TGTGCCAGCAGCTCGACGGGGGCCCCCGGGGCCCAGTACTTC. Supplemented by reference TRBV7-2 and TRBJ2-5, the full variable domain reads GAGVSQSPSNKVTEKGKDVELRCDPISGHTALYWYRQSLGQGLEFLIYFQGNSAPDKSGLPSDRFSAERTGGSVSTLTIQRTQQEDSAVYLCASSSTGAPGAQYFGPGTRLLVL.